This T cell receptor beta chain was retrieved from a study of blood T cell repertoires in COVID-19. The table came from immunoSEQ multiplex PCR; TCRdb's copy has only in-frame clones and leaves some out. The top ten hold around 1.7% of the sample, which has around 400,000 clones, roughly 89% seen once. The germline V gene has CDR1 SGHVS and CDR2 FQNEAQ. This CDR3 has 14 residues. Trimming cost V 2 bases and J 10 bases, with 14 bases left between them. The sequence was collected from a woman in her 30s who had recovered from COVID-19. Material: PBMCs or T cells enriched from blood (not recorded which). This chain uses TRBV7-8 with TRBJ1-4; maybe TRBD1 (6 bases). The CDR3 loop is CASSLRGGAGKLFF. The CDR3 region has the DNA TGTGCCAGCAGCTTAAGGGGGGGCGCGGGAAAACTGTTTTTT.